Listed here are 7 T cell receptor beta chains from one sample, sequenced in a study of regulatory and conventional T cells in RAG deficiency (TCRdb year 2017). Regulatory T cells were purified from blood as CD4+CD25-high CD127-low cells before genomic DNA extraction. The method was the immunoSEQ multiplex PCR assay. The table comes from immuneACCESS by way of TCRdb, which keeps in-frame sequences with V and J called. Part of the clones is missing from these tables; in studies checked, under half for an unresolved V gene and the rest for unknown reasons. This sample comprises about 9,400 clones, approximately 88% of them detected only once. The ten top clones hold roughly 1.3% of the sample. These same data were also listed under a study on regulatory T cells. The second study also describes: The multiplex PCR used 52 forward TRBV primers and 13 reverse TRBJ primers, with assay-based and computational corrections for amplification bias.

The sequencing input was Tregs sorted from blood. The receptors were sampled from a human donor in good health.

The rearrangement joins TRBV7-3 to TRBJ2-3, with unresolved D. V dropped 5 bases and J dropped 9 bases, with 15 bases sitting between them. Germline V gene lookup returns CDR1 SGHTA and CDR2 FQGTGA. This CDR3 is built from 13 residues. This CDR3 is CASSRIPVGTQYF. CDR3 nucleotide sequence: TGTGCCAGCAGCAGGATCCCCGTAGGGACGCAGTATTTT.

The chain employs TRBV6-6 and TRBJ1-2; D call uncertain. Trimming took 2 bases from V and 4 from J, leaving 14 bases between them. This CDR3 spans 15 amino acids. The germline V gene encodes CDR1 MNHNY and CDR2 SVGAGI (reference sequence). CDR3 sequence: CASSYEPRPFYGYTF. In DNA, the CDR3 is TGTGCCAGCAGTTACGAGCCCAGGCCCTTCTATGGCTACACCTTC.

V usage is TRBV19 and J usage is TRBJ1-2; maybe TRBD1 (5 bases). V dropped 9 bases and J dropped 3 bases, with 11 bases sitting between them. Germline CDR1 LNHDA, CDR2 SQIVND (reference sequence). The CDR3 runs to 12 residues. CDR3 DNA: TGTGCCAGCAGGCTAGGGGACTATGGCTACACCTTC. Translation gives CASRLGDYGYTF.

The rearrangement joins TRBV11-1 to TRBJ2-7; 11 bases match TRBD2. CDR1 SGHAT and CDR2 FQDESV come from the germline V gene (reference sequence). There are 15 residues in the CDR3. Trimming cost V 2 bases and J 4 bases; bases outside gene matches: 4. CDR3 region: CASSLFGTSGYEQYF. DNA for the CDR3: TGTGCCAGCAGCTTATTCGGGACTAGCGGATACGAGCAGTACTTC.

This chain connects TRBV5-6 to TRBJ2-1, with D perhaps matching TRBD1 (6 bases). Trimming took off 2 bases at V and 6 bases at J, with 9 bases between the two ends. There are 13 residues in the CDR3. Germline CDR1 and CDR2: SGHDT and YYEEEE. In DNA, the CDR3 is TGTGCCAGCAGCTTACAGGGAACCAATGAGCAGTTCTTC. Translating it yields CASSLQGTNEQFF.

The chain recombines TRBV7-9 with TRBJ2-7, with D uncertain. Trimming took 5 bases from V and 1 from J, leaving 12 bases between them. The CDR3 totals 14 residues. Germline CDR1 SEHNR, CDR2 FQNEAQ (reference sequence). The CDR3 nucleotides read TGTGCCAGCAGCGAAAAAATGGGTTCCTACGAGCAGTACTTC. It encodes CASSEKMGSYEQYF.

The chain has TRBV29-1 and TRBJ2-7; D is unclear. Germline CDR1 and CDR2: SQVTM and ANQGSEA. The CDR3 has 12 residues. Trimming stripped 7 bases from V and 7 bases from J, with 17 bases between. Here the CDR3 reads CSASIQNSEQYF. The CDR3 DNA reads TGCAGCGCATCCATTCAGAACTCGGAGCAGTACTTC.